Following are 17 T cell receptor beta chains from one sample sequenced in a study of T cells in Graves' hyperthyroidism and ophthalmopathy. The CDR3 regions of TCR beta were amplified from RNA transcripts. With the HTBI primer set, the TCR CDR3 went through a first round of RT-PCR. One entry per CDR3 protein, called by TCRdb with MiXCR from the multiplex PCR reads. This repertoire shows about 210,000 distinct CDR3 sequences, roughly 15% found once; its top ten account for under 65%. Sequences were obtained from blood. These receptors were taken from a man over 45 with Graves' hyperthyroidism.

This clonotype was recorded a few times. The chain has TRBV6-1 and TRBJ2-1; possible D gene TRBD2, 6 bases. Germline V gene data show CDR1 as MNHNS and CDR2 as SASEGT. Trimming removed 6 bases from V and 0 bases from J, with 12 bases in between. This CDR3 contains 15 residues. The DNA for the CDR3 is TGTGCCAGCAGCGAACGGGAGTACTCCTACAATGAGCAGTTCTTC. Translating it yields CASSEREYSYNEQFF.

The rearrangement links TRBV19 to TRBJ2-7; D is unclear. Germline lookup yields CDR1 LNHDA and CDR2 SQIVND (reference sequence). CDR3 length equals 15 residues. Trimming stripped 3 bases from V and 1 base from J, with 13 bases between. CDR3 sequence reads: CASSMSYGESYEQYF. CDR3 DNA sequence: TGTGCCAGTAGTATGTCCTACGGAGAGTCCTACGAGCAGTACTTC.

This clonotype was seen more than once but under ten times. The rearrangement links TRBV28 to TRBJ1-1; D gene uncertain. The CDR3 has 12 amino acids. CDR1 is MDHEN, CDR2 SYDVKM, per germline. V lost 3 bases to trimming and J lost 2 bases, with 4 bases between them. In DNA form, the CDR3 reads TGTGCCAGCAGTTTCAGAAACACTGAAGCTTTCTTT. Protein sequence: CASSFRNTEAFF.

This clonotype was counted a few times. The chain couples TRBV20-1 to TRBJ1-6; 10 positions agree with TRBD1. The CDR3 loop spans 16 amino acids. Unmatched junction bases numbered 9, after V lost 5 bases and J lost 5 bases. The germline V gene has CDR1 DFQATT and CDR2 SNEGSKA (reference sequence). The CDR3 is CSARRTGTGDNSPLHF. DNA for the CDR3: TGCAGTGCTCGACGCACCGGGACAGGGGATAATTCACCCCTCCACTTT.

This clonotype showed up just a few times. V is TRBV29-1 and J is TRBJ2-7, with 9 bases that match TRBD2. This CDR3 comprises 16 residues. The V gene's germline CDR1 is SQVTM and CDR2 ANQGSEA. The ends lost 3 bases at V and 3 bases at J; junction bases unmatched: 12. Written as DNA, the CDR3 is TGCAGCGTTGAGGGGGCTGGTCTAGCGGGGAACTACGAGCAGTACTTC. Its translation: CSVEGAGLAGNYEQYF.

The chain recombines TRBV24-1 with TRBJ2-3; 7 bases agree with TRBD1. The germline gives CDR1 KGHDR, CDR2 SFDVKD. CDR3 size: 13 residues. The V and J ends lost 4 bases and 4 bases, in that order; junction bases with no gene match: 1. The DNA of the CDR3 is TGTGCCACCAGTGAGACAGGGTCAGATACGCAGTATTTT. Protein product: CATSETGSDTQYF.

This clonotype was counted many times. This chain connects TRBV3-1 to TRBJ1-2; D remains ambiguous. In germline, CDR1 is LGHDT, CDR2 YNNKEL (reference sequence). The CDR3 contains 11 residues. V lost 3 bases and J lost 8, with 7 bases in between. The CDR3 is CASSHPGGYTF. For the CDR3, the DNA is TGTGCCAGCAGCCACCCTGGGGGCTACACCTTC.

This clonotype was counted many times. V and J are TRBV7-2 and TRBJ2-3, with D unresolved. The V end was cut by 5 bases, the J end by 4 bases, with 13 bases between. The CDR3 covers 14 residues. The germline gives CDR1 SGHTA, CDR2 FQGNSA. Here the CDR3 DNA reads TGTGCCAGCAGCCTACGTACTCCCGCAGATACGCAGTATTTT. Amino acid sequence: CASSLRTPADTQYF. The full variable domain, its missing parts supplied by reference TRBV7-2 and TRBJ2-3, is GAGVSQSPSNKVTEKGKDVELRCDPISGHTALYWYRQSLGQGLEFLIYFQGNSAPDKSGLPSDRFSAERTGGSVSTLTIQRTQQEDSAVYLCASSLRTPADTQYFGPGTRLTVL.

The CDR3 is CASSLQTGSPLHF. The CDR3 bases are TGTGCCAGCAGCCTCCAGACAGGTTCACCCCTCCACTTT. V is TRBV3-1 and J is TRBJ1-6, with a possible D match to TRBD1 (6 bases). The V and J ends lost 4 bases and 9 bases respectively, with 10 bases between them. Germline CDR1 LGHDT, CDR2 YNNKEL (reference sequence). CDR3 length: 13 residues.

The table lists this clonotype with a few counts. The CDR3 protein is CASLVEGSYEQYF. DNA for the CDR3: TGTGCCAGCCTAGTGGAGGGGTCCTACGAGCAGTACTTC. The chain links TRBV2 to TRBJ2-7; perhaps TRBD2 as D (6 bases). Germline loops: CDR1 SNHLY, CDR2 FYNNEI. The V and J ends lost 8 bases and 1 base respectively, with 12 bases between them. CDR3 size: 13 residues. The variable domain in full, with the rest retrieved from reference TRBV2 and TRBJ2-7, is EPEVTQTPSHQVTQMGQEVILRCVPISNHLYFYWYRQILGQKVEFLVSFYNNEISEKSEIFDDQFSVERPDGSNFTLKIRSTKLEDSAMYFCASLVEGSYEQYFGPGTRLTVT.

This clonotype was found many times. The chain carries TRBV7-9 and TRBJ2-6; D ambiguous. Germline V CDR1 and CDR2: SEHNR, FQNEAQ (reference sequence). The CDR3 sequence is 17 residues long. The ends were cut back, 9 bases at V and 0 bases at J, with 18 bases in the middle. The chain's CDR3 is CASSRPLITSGANVLTF. In DNA, the CDR3 is TGTGCCAGTTCGAGACCGTTGATTACCTCTGGGGCCAACGTCCTGACTTTC.

The chain employs TRBV4-3 and TRBJ2-3; a weak D match, TRBD2 (6 bases). This CDR3 has 16 amino acids. Germline-derived CDR1 and CDR2 are LGHNA and YSLEER. The ends were cut back, 0 bases at V and 3 bases at J, with 13 bases in the middle. CDR3 in amino acids: CASSQDLALATDTQYF. The CDR3 nucleotides are TGCGCCAGCAGCCAAGATCTGGCTCTAGCGACAGATACGCAGTATTTT.

This clonotype has a count of ten or more. This chain uses TRBV6-2 or TRBV6-3 with TRBJ2-1; 12 bases are a match to TRBD1. Germline CDR1 is MNHEY and CDR2 is SVGEGT. The V segment lost 2 bases and the J segment 6 bases; nucleotides outside the gene matches: 5. The CDR3 loop spans 16 amino acids. The DNA for the CDR3 is TGTGCCAGCAGTTACCCGGGACAGGGGGCTACCAATGAGCAGTTCTTC. Protein: CASSYPGQGATNEQFF.

This clonotype was observed many times. The chain has TRBV5-1 and TRBJ2-3; D gene uncertain. V gave up 2 bases and J gave up 0 bases, with 7 bases separating them. The CDR3 is 14 amino acids. Germline CDR1 is SGHRS and CDR2 is YFSETQ. CDR3 nucleotide sequence: TGCGCCAGCAGCTTCGAGGCTAGCACAGATACGCAGTATTTT. It codes for CASSFEASTDTQYF.

The CDR3 DNA follows: TGCAGTGCTAGAGTGGTAGCGTCCGACAATGAGCAGTTCTTC. It codes for CSARVVASDNEQFF. The chain links TRBV20-1 to TRBJ2-1; TRBD2 is a possible D gene (5 bases). The CDR3 is made up of 14 amino acids. V was cut by 1 base and J by 5 bases, with 12 bases left in between. CDR1 and CDR2 (germline): DFQATT, SNEGSKA (reference sequence).

Many counts were recorded for this clonotype. The V and J genes are TRBV20-1 and TRBJ2-1; the match to TRBD2 covers 8 bases. The germline CDR1 and CDR2 sequences are DFQATT and SNEGSKA (reference sequence). This CDR3 has 15 residues. The V gene end was trimmed by 0 bases and the J gene end by 7 bases; junction bases not matched to a gene: 8. The CDR3 protein is CSARDPGGGSNEQFF. The CDR3 nucleotides read TGCAGTGCTAGAGATCCGGGAGGGGGTTCGAATGAGCAGTTCTTC.

This clonotype turned up a few times. Given a much more abundant clone one base away, this may be a read error. This chain uses TRBV7-9 with TRBJ2-4; 10 bases map to TRBD1. The CDR3 is made up of 17 amino acids. Unmatched junction bases numbered 8, after V lost 5 bases and J lost 1 base. CDR1 is SEHNR and CDR2 is FQNEAQ in the germline V gene (reference sequence). Here the CDR3 reads CASSPTGGGWAKNIQYF. For the CDR3, the DNA is TGTGCCAGCAGCCCGACAGGGGGCGGTTGGGCCAAAAACATTCAGTACTTC.